This entry concerns a single T cell receptor beta chain. Its antigen is still unknown. The CDR3 contains 16 residues. Germline V CDR1 and CDR2: LNHDA, SQIVND (reference sequence). The V gene end was trimmed by 8 bases and the J gene end by 2 bases; junction bases not matched to a gene: 14. The sample is drawn from a study of chemoradiotherapy in HPV16-positive cancers. Across the whole study: Candidate HPV-specific clones and shared TCR motifs came from a couple of HPV16-positive patients.

Using immunoSEQ multiplex PCR, the repertoire was profiled, and TCRdb retains in-frame clones only, with some absent. The table has 4,500 to 5,500 clones, around 70% seen once. Study-level findings and limits: Better recurrence-free survival went with HPV-responsive T-cell expansion in HPV16-positive patients. Only a couple of HPV16-positive patients supplied the functional HPV-specificity definition. Candidate HPV-specific clones and E7-related TCR motifs grew in tumor during treatment.

The origin of this receptor is a human donor with HPV-associated anogenital cancer. Material: tumor tissue, obtained from a patient who underwent chemoradiotherapy. The chain couples TRBV19 to TRBJ2-7; 8 positions match TRBD2. CDR3 loop: CASQPSEAGGAYEQYF. CDR3 DNA: TGTGCCAGTCAACCCTCGGAGGCGGGAGGAGCCTACGAGCAGTACTTC.